This TCR beta chain comes out of a study of T cells in localized non-small cell lung cancer. Of note for this clone: Its antigen is still unknown.

Study results and limitations: Because sequencing included only one region (of the tumor), heterogeneity remains possible. A median of roughly 50 of the top 100 tumor clones appeared in adjacent lung, which was paired and uninvolved. A higher density of T cells in blood coincided with extended overall survival. Uninvolved adjacent lung had the highest recorded T cell clonality, with tumor below it.

Assay used: immunoSEQ multiplex PCR; TCRdb lists only in-frame clones, some missing. The sample includes around 20,000 clones, over 80% of them seen just once. This CDR3 region has 13 residues. CDR1 and CDR2 (germline): SEHNR, FQNEAQ (reference sequence). Trimming left V 2 bases short and J 4 bases short, with 7 bases between. The specimen comprised peripheral blood, sampled before any cancer treatment. This receptor was obtained from a woman between 35 and 75 years old with stage I lung adenocarcinoma. This rearrangement joins TRBV7-9 to TRBJ2-3; possibly TRBD2 for D (5 bases). The CDR3 reads CASSLSGPDTQYF. CDR3 nucleotides: TGTGCCAGCAGCTTAAGCGGTCCAGATACGCAGTATTTT.